This passage covers 6 T cell receptor beta chains from one sample sequenced in a study of shared clonotypes between healthy human individuals (dated by TCRdb to about 2020). Library generation was performed with the immunoSEQ multiplex PCR assay. This is the immuneACCESS table as TCRdb keeps it, with only in-frame sequences that have V and J called. A part of the clones is gone; compared with another copy, unresolved V genes explain less than half, and the rest is unexplained. The sample table holds roughly 380,000 clones, of which 90% to 98% were seen once. Of the sample, around 0.3% is held by the ten largest clones. Sequencing was carried out using memory CD8+ T cells sorted from blood. Taken with the paper, the label for cell subset or site translates to: CD45RO+ cells pooled with CCR7-negative TemRA cells. Receptors were obtained from a young man in good health.

This clone was picked up one time. The chain joins TRBV5-1 to TRBJ2-7; D is ambiguous. Per germline, CDR1 SGHRS and CDR2 YFSETQ. There are 13 residues in the CDR3. Trimming shortened V by 1 base and J by 0 bases, and 5 bases separated the two germline ends. In DNA, the CDR3 is TGCGCCAGCAGCTTGTATCTCTCCTACGAGCAGTACTTC. It yields the protein CASSLYLSYEQYF.

The chain links TRBV6-5 to TRBJ2-3; D remains ambiguous. The germline CDR1 and CDR2 sequences are MNHEY and SVGAGI. The CDR3 is made up of 15 amino acids. V lost 2 bases, J lost 0 bases, and 9 bases lay in between. Here the CDR3 reads CASSYTYDSTDTQYF. CDR3 nucleotide sequence: TGTGCCAGCAGTTACACCTACGACAGCACAGATACGCAGTATTTT.

This sequence joins TRBV11-2 and TRBJ2-7, with D possibly matching TRBD1 (7 bases). Germline CDR1 is SGHAT and CDR2 is FQNNGV. CDR3 size: 12 residues. Trimming shortened V by 5 bases and J by 7 bases, and 12 bases separated the two germline ends. The CDR3 DNA follows: TGTGCCAGCAGCAACAGGGGAGGTGAGCAGTACTTC. Translated, it gives CASSNRGGEQYF.

This clone was counted a single time. The V call is TRBV4-2, the J call TRBJ2-7; 16 nucleotides align to TRBD2. Unmatched junction bases numbered 3, after V lost 1 base and J lost 6 bases. Germline CDR1 LGHNA, CDR2 YNFKEQ. CDR3 size: 16 residues. CDR3 DNA sequence: TGTGCCAGCAGCCAAGCCGGGACTAGCGGGAGGGTCGAGCAGTACTTC. It is translated as CASSQAGTSGRVEQYF.

The CDR3 DNA sequence: TGTGCCAGCAGCTTTTCCCAGGGGGCCTACGAGCAGTACTTC. Amino acid sequence: CASSFSQGAYEQYF. This sequence joins TRBV7-9 and TRBJ2-7, with 7 bases matching TRBD1. The CDR3 totals 14 residues. Germline V gene sequence: CDR1 SEHNR, CDR2 FQNEAQ (reference sequence). Trimming removed 3 bases from V and 2 bases from J; junction bases left unmatched: 4.

CDR3 DNA: TGTGCCAGCAGCTTTTGGAGGAACACTGAAGCTTTCTTT. Its protein is CASSFWRNTEAFF. This chain uses TRBV7-9 with TRBJ1-1; D is undetermined. V was shortened by 3 bases and J by 1 base, with 6 bases between the two germline ends. The CDR3 covers 13 residues. The germline V gene encodes CDR1 SEHNR and CDR2 FQNEAQ (reference sequence).